This T cell receptor beta chain originates from a study of blood T cell repertoires in COVID-19. The V segment lost 1 base and the J segment 7 bases; nucleotides outside the gene matches: 3. CDR3 length: 14 amino acids. Germline CDR1 is GTSNPN and CDR2 is SVGIG (reference sequence). This table comes from immunoSEQ multiplex PCR, and its TCRdb copy is limited to in-frame clones, with some not included. The profile shows some 240,000 clones, 81% of them singletons. Sequenced material: peripheral blood. The V gene is TRBV30, the J gene TRBJ1-5, with 11 bases identical to TRBD1. The clonotype comes from a woman aged 80 or over with COVID-19, enrolled during active disease. CDR3 residues: CAWSDGTGGQPQHF. DNA for the CDR3: TGTGCCTGGAGTGATGGGACAGGGGGGCAGCCCCAGCATTTT.